The present TCR beta chain was sequenced within a study of control samples from healthy donors and cancer patients. V shed 0 bases and J shed 6 bases, with 6 bases lying between them. This CDR3 spans 13 amino acids. Germline CDR1 reads SGHAT; CDR2 reads FQNNGV. This table comes from immunoSEQ multiplex PCR, and its TCRdb copy is limited to in-frame clones, with some not included. The data contain tens of thousands of clones, about 90% of them singletons. Material: blood. The gene calls are TRBV11-2 and TRBJ2-1; D is undetermined. The sequence came from a woman aged 45-59 years in good health. The CDR3 sequence is CASSLDMGNEQFF. The CDR3 nucleotides read TGTGCCAGCAGCTTAGATATGGGCAATGAGCAGTTCTTC.